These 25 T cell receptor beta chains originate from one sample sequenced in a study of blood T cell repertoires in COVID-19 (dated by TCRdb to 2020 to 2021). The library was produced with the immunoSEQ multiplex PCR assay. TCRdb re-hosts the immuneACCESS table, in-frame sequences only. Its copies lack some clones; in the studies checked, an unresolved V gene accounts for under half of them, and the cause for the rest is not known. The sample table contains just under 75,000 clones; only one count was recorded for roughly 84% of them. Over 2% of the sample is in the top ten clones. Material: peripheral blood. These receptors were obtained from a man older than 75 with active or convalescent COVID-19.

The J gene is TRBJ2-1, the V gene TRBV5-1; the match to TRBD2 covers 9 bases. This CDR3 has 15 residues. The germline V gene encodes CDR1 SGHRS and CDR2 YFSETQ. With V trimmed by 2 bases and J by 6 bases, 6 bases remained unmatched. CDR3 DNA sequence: TGCGCCAGCAGCTTCGGGACTAGCTTCGGCAATGAGCAGTTCTTC. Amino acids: CASSFGTSFGNEQFF.

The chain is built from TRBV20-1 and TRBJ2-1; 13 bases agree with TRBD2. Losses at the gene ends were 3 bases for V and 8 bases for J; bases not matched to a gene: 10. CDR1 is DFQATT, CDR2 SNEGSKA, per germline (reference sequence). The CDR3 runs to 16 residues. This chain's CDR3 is CSASPRTSGSGDEQFF. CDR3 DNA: TGCAGTGCTAGTCCCCGGACTAGCGGGAGTGGGGATGAGCAGTTCTTC.

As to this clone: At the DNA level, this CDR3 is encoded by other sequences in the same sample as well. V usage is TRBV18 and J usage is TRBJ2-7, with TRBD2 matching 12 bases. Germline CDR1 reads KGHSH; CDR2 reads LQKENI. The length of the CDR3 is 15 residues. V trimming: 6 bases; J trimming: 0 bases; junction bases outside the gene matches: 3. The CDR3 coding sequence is TGTGCCAGCTCCACGACTAGCGGGAGCTCCTACGAGCAGTACTTC. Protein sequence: CASSTTSGSSYEQYF.

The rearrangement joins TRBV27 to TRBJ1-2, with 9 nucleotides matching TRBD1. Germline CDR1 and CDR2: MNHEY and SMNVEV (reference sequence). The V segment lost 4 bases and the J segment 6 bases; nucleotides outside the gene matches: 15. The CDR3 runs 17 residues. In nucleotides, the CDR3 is TGTGCCAGCAGTTCGTCCGGACAGGGGTCAATTTTTAATGGCTACACCTTC. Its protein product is CASSSSGQGSIFNGYTF.

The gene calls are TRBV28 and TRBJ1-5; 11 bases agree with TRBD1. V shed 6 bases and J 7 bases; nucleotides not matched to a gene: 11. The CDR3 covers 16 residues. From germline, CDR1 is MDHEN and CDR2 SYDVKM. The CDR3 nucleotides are TGTGCCAGCAGACGGACAGGGGGCACCCTTTTCCAGCCCCAGCATTTT. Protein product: CASRRTGGTLFQPQHF.

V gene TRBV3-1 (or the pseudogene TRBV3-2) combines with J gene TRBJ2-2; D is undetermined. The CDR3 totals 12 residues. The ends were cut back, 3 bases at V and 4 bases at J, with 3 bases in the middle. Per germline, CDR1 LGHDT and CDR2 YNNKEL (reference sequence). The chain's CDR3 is CASSHRTGELFF. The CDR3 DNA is TGTGCCAGCAGCCACCGCACCGGGGAGCTGTTTTTT.

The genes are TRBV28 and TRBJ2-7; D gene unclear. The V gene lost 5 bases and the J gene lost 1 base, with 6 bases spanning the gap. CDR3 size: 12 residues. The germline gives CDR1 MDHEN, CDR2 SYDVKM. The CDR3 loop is CASSLNSYEQYF. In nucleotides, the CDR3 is TGTGCCAGCAGTCTAAATTCCTACGAGCAGTACTTC.

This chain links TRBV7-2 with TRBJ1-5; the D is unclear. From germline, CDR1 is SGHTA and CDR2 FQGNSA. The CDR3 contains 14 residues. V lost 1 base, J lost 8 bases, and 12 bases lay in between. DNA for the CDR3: TGTGCCAGCAGCTTAGGGAGAAGGTCGGAGCCCCAGCATTTT. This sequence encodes CASSLGRRSEPQHF.

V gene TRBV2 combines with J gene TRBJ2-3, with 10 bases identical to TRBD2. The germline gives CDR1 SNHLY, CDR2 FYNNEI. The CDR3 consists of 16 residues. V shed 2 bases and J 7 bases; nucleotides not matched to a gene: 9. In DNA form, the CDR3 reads TGTGCCAGCAGTGAACCCCGGCTAGCGGGGGCTAATACGCAGTATTTT. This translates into CASSEPRLAGANTQYF.

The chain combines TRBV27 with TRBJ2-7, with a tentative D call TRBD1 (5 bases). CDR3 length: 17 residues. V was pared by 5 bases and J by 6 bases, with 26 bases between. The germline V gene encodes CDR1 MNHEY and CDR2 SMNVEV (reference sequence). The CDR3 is CASSPFPAQGRVREQYF. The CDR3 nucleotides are TGTGCCAGCAGTCCTTTTCCCGCCCAGGGCCGGGTGCGCGAGCAGTACTTC.

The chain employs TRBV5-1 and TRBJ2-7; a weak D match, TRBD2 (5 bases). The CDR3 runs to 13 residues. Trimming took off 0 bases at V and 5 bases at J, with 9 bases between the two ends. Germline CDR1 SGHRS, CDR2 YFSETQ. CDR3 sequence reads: CASSLVSGDEQYF. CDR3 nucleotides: TGCGCCAGCAGCTTGGTTTCCGGGGACGAGCAGTACTTC.

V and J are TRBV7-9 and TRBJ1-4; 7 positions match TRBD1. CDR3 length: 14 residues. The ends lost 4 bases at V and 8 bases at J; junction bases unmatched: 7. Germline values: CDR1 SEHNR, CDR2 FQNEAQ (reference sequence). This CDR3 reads CASSYNRGDEKLFF. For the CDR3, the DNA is TGTGCCAGCAGCTATAACAGGGGAGACGAAAAACTGTTTTTT.

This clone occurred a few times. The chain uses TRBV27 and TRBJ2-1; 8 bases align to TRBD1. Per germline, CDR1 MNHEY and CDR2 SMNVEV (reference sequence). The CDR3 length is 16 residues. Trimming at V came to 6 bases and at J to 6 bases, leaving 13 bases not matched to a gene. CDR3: CASSPKTGVLSNEQFF. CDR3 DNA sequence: TGTGCCAGCAGCCCAAAGACAGGGGTCCTCTCCAATGAGCAGTTCTTC.

This CDR3 is CASSQGVSNQPQHF. Here the CDR3 DNA reads TGTGCCAGCAGCCAAGGAGTGAGCAATCAGCCCCAGCATTTT. The chain couples TRBV3-1 (or the pseudogene TRBV3-2) to TRBJ1-5; no firm D call. This CDR3 is built from 14 residues. The germline V gene has CDR1 LGHDT and CDR2 YNNKEL (reference sequence). Trimming removed 1 base from V and 1 base from J, with 5 bases in between.

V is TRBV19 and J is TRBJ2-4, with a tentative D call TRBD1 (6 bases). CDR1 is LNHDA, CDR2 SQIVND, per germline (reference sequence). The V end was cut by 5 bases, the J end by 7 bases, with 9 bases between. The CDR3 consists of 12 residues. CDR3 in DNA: TGTGCCAGTAGTCCCACAGGGAACATTCAGTACTTC. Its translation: CASSPTGNIQYF.

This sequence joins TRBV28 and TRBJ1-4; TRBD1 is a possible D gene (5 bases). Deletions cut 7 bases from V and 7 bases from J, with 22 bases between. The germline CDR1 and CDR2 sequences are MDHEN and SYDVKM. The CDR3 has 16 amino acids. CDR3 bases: TGTGCCAGCACCGTTGCTTCAGGGTCCGCTCTTGAAAAACTGTTTTTT. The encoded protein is CASTVASGSALEKLFF.

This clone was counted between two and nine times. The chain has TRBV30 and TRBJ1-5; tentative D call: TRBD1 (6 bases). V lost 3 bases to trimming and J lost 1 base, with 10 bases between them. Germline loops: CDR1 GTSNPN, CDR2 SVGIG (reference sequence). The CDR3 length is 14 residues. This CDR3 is CAWSPGHSNQPQHF. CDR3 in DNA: TGTGCCTGGAGCCCGGGACACAGCAATCAGCCCCAGCATTTT.

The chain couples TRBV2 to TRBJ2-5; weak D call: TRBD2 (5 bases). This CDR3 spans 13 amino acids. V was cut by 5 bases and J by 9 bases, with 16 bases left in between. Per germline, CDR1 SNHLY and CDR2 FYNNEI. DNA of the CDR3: TGTGCCAGCAGTCGCGGGCCGAACGGGGCCCAGTACTTC. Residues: CASSRGPNGAQYF.

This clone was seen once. CDR3 in DNA: TGTGCCAGCAGAAAGCTAGTTAAGTTCTACGAGCAGTACTTC. Its translation: CASRKLVKFYEQYF. The chain recombines TRBV28 with TRBJ2-7; D is unclear. The CDR3 has 14 residues. Germline CDR1 and CDR2: MDHEN and SYDVKM. With 6 bases removed from V and 3 bases from J, the gap between germline ends came to 15 bases.

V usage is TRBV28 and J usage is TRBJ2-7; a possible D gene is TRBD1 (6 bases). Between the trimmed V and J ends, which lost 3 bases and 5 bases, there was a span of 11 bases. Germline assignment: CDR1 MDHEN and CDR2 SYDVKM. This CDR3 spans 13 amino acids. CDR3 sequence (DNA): TGTGCCAGCAGTTTCTACAGGGAAGACGAGCAGTACTTC. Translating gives CASSFYREDEQYF.

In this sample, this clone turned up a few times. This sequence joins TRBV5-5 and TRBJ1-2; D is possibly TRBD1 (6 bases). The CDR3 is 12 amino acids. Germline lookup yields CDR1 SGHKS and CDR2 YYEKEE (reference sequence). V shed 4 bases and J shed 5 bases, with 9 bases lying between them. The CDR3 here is CASSPGQYGYTF. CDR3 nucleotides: TGTGCCAGCAGCCCCGGACAGTATGGCTACACCTTC.

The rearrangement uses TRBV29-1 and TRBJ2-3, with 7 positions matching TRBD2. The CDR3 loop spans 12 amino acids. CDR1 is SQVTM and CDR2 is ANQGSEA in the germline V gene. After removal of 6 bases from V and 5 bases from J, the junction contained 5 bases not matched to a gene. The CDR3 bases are TGCAGCGTCCGACTAGCCGAAGATACGCAGTATTTT. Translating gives CSVRLAEDTQYF.

The CDR3 loop reads CAWSVLGSRAFF. CDR3 DNA sequence: TGTGCCTGGAGTGTCTTAGGATCTAGAGCTTTCTTT. V gene TRBV30 combines with J gene TRBJ1-1; no definite D call. The germline gives CDR1 GTSNPN, CDR2 SVGIG (reference sequence). The CDR3 consists of 12 residues. The V and J ends lost 0 bases and 10 bases respectively, with 12 bases between them.

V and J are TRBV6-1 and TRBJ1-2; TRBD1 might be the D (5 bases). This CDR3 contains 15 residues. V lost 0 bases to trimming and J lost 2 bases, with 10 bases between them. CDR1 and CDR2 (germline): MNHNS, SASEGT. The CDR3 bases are TGTGCCAGCAGTGAAGCCTCGACAGTCAACTATGGCTACACCTTC. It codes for CASSEASTVNYGYTF.

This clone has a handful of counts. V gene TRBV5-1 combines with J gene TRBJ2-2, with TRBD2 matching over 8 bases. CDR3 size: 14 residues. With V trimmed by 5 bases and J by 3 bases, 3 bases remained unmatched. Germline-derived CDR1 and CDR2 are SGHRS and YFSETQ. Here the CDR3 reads CASRREGDTGELFF. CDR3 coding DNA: TGCGCCAGCAGACGGGAGGGCGACACCGGGGAGCTGTTTTTT.